This record concerns one TCR beta chain sequence. They ran version v3.0 of the immunoSEQ assay at survey level. TCRdb keeps only in-frame clones here, not all; method: immunoSEQ multiplex PCR. The sample has tens of thousands of clones; 94% are singletons. The record originates from a study of long-term antiretroviral therapy in people with HIV. The V end was cut by 6 bases, the J end by 6 bases, with 15 bases between. CDR1 SGHNT and CDR2 YYREEE come from the germline V gene (reference sequence). This CDR3 spans 13 amino acids. Sample: unsorted PBMCs, taken just over 9 years after starting antiretroviral therapy. The clonotype was recovered from a man aged 30-40 years with HIV. The chain couples TRBV5-4 to TRBJ2-5; no definite D call. The DNA of the CDR3 is TGTGCCAGCACCTTAGATCCCGAGCAGACCCAGTACTTC. This sequence encodes CASTLDPEQTQYF. The variable domain in full, completed from reference TRBV5-4 and TRBJ2-5, reads ETGVTQSPTHLIKTRGQQVTLRCSSQSGHNTVSWYQQALGQGPQFIFQYYREEENGRGNFPPRFSGLQFPNYSSELNVNALELDDSALYLCASTLDPEQTQYFGPGTRLLVL.